This TCR beta chain was sequenced during a study of regulatory T cells in long-lasting Graves disease. Study details: To qualify as persistent, Graves' disease required over 5 years of antithyroid drugs with positive TSH receptor antibodies.

This CDR3 is 15 amino acids long. Germline V gene sequence: CDR1 ENHRY, CDR2 SYGVKD. V lost 3 bases to trimming and J lost 3 bases; unmatched junction nucleotides: 4. In the case of this clonotype: The target antigen is unknown.

For TCR beta, libraries came from iRepertoire HTBI primers and Arm-PCR of CDR3 regions. TCRdb recomputed calls from the multiplex PCR reads with MiXCR, one row per CDR3 protein. The sample has 250,000 to 300,000 distinct CDR3 sequences; 22% are singletons. Whole-study results and caveats: Patients whose Graves' disease persisted exhibited lower TCR diversity than those newly diagnosed.

Sample time point: persistent/refractory GD, antithyroid drugs over 5 years with positive TRAb. Construction of the TCR library relied on RNA isolated from PBMCs. Diagnosing Graves' disease relied on the American Thyroid Association guidelines. This chain links TRBV10-3 with TRBJ1-4, with TRBD1 matching 7 bases. This clonotype was sampled from a female donor with Graves disease. Sequenced here: peripheral blood mononuclear cells (PBMCs), sampled when the disease was refractory, from a patient treated with antithyroid drugs. CDR3 sequence: CAISESGQPNEKLFF. The CDR3 nucleotides read TGTGCCATCAGTGAATCGGGACAGCCTAATGAAAAACTGTTTTTT.